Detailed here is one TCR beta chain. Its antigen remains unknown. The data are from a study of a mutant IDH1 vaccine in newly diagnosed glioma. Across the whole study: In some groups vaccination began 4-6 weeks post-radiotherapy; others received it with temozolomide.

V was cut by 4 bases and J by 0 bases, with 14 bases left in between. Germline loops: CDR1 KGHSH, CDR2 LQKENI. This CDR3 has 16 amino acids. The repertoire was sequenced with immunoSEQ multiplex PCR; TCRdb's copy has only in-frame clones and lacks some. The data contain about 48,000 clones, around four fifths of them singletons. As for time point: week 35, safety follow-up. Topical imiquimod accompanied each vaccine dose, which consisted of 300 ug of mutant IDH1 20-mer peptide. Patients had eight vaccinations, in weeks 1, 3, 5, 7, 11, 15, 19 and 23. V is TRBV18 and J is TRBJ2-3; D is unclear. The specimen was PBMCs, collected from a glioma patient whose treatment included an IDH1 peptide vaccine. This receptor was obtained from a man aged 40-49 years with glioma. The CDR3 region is CASSLALAQSTDTQYF. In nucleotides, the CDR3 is TGTGCCAGCTCACTTGCGCTCGCACAGAGCACAGATACGCAGTATTTT.